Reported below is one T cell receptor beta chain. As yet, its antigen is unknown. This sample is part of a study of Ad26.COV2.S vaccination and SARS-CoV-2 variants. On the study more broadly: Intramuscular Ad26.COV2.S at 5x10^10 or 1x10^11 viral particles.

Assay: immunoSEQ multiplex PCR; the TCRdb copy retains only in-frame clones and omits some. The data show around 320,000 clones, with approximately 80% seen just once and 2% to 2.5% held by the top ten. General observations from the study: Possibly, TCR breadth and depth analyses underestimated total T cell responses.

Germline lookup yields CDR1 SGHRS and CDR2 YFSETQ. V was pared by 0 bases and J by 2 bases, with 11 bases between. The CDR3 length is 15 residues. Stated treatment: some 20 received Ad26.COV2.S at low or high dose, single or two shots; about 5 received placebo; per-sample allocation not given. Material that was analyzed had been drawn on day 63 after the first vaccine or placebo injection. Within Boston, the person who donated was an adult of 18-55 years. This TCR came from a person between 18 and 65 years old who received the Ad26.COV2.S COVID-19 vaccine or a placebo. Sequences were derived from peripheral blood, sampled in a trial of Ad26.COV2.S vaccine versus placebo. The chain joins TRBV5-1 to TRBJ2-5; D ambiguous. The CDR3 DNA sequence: TGCGCCAGCAGCTTGGAGCCGGCCCCACAAGAGACCCAGTACTTC. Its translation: CASSLEPAPQETQYF.